This T cell receptor (beta chain) was sequenced during a study of blood T cell repertoires in COVID-19. Study in general: There were acute and convalescent COVID-19 samples, and they came from the United States, Italy and Spain.

This clone has only one observation. Method: immunoSEQ multiplex PCR; TCRdb's copy keeps in-frame clones and lacks some. The sample holds some 390,000 clones; 75% to 90% are singletons and the top ten take around 1.1%. Participants reported their clinical history, and cohort assignment relied on those reports. Two negative PCRs, clearance, or symptom resolution characterized the recovered Cohort 3 donors. The germline V and J ends were trimmed by 3 bases and 4 bases, with 22 bases remaining between them. Germline loops: CDR1 MDHEN, CDR2 SYDVKM. The CDR3 has 17 amino acids. Sample: PBMCs or T cells enriched from blood (not recorded which). The rearrangement joins TRBV28 to TRBJ2-7; TRBD1 is a possible D gene (6 bases). The TCR was taken from a man younger than 45 who had recovered from COVID-19. CDR3 sequence: CASSFPPIDRMSYEQYF. The CDR3 nucleotides are TGTGCCAGCAGTTTCCCTCCGATCGACAGGATGTCGTACGAGCAGTACTTC.